This entry is about one T cell receptor beta chain. Sequenced by immunoSEQ multiplex PCR; TCRdb stores in-frame clones only, minus some. Of 200,000 or so clones listed, about 85% are singletons. The sample belongs to a study of blood T cell repertoires in COVID-19. Sequences were obtained from peripheral blood. This sequence originates from a man between 50 and 59 years old who had recovered from COVID-19.

CDR3 sequence: CASSRGTGSNQPQHF. The CDR3, as DNA: TGTGCCAGCAGCCGCGGGACGGGGAGCAATCAGCCCCAGCATTTT. The chain recombines TRBV11-2 with TRBJ1-5; weak D call: TRBD1 (5 bases). Trimming cost V 5 bases and J 1 base, with 12 bases left between them. CDR1 is SGHAT and CDR2 is FQNNGV in the germline V gene. This CDR3 is 15 amino acids long.